Listed below are T cell receptor beta chains from one sample, sequenced in a study of response to subunit inactivated influenza vaccine. TCRdb recomputed calls from the RT-PCR reads with MiXCR, one row per CDR3 protein. The sample consists of fewer than 550,000 distinct CDR3 sequences, 25% of them appearing once. The source material was CD4+ T cells sorted from PBMCs, sampled roughly 5 days after vaccination. The receptors come from a man aged 50 or older who received an inactivated influenza vaccine. Both conserved end residues are part of each CDR3. D genes are given only for firm matches. Size is omitted from some rows. Given values are once, few, many or a class for expanded clones.

CDR3 DNA: TGTGCCAGCAGTGAGGGCTTTGCGTCGGGTGGCTACGAGCAGTACTTC
CDR3 protein: CASSEGFASGGYEQYF
clone size: few
D gene: NA
J gene: TRBJ2-7
V gene: TRBV2

CDR3 DNA: TGTGCCAGCAAAACAGGGGACGGCTACGAGCAGTACTTC
CDR3 protein: CASKTGDGYEQYF
clone size: once
D gene: TRBD1
J gene: TRBJ2-7
V gene: TRBV28

CDR3 DNA: TGCAGTCTACGGGGGACTGAAGCTTTCTTT
CDR3 protein: CSLRGTEAFF
clone size: many
D gene: NA
J gene: TRBJ1-1
V gene: TRBV20-1

CDR3 DNA: TGTGCCAGCAGCACACAGGCGAACTATGGCTACACCTTC
CDR3 protein: CASSTQANYGYTF
clone size: NA
D gene: NA
J gene: TRBJ1-2
V gene: TRBV12-3/TRBV12-4

CDR3 DNA: TGTGCCAGCAGTTATGAAGTAAATGAAAAACTGTTTTTT
CDR3 protein: CASSYEVNEKLFF
clone size: NA
D gene: NA
J gene: TRBJ1-4
V gene: TRBV6-5

CDR3 DNA: TGTGCCACCGGGACAGGCCCCTACAATGAGCAGTTCTTC
CDR3 protein: CATGTGPYNEQFF
clone size: few
D gene: TRBD1
J gene: TRBJ2-1
V gene: TRBV6-1

CDR3 DNA: TGTGCCAGCAGCCAAGATCCAGCATATAATTCACCCCTCCACTTT
CDR3 protein: CASSQDPAYNSPLHF
clone size: NA
D gene: NA
J gene: TRBJ1-6
V gene: TRBV4-2

CDR3 DNA: TGTGCCAGCAGCTTAGAGGCAGGGTACAATGAGCAGTTCTTC
CDR3 protein: CASSLEAGYNEQFF
clone size: NA
D gene: NA
J gene: TRBJ2-1
V gene: TRBV7-2

CDR3 DNA: TGTGCCAGCAGCCTGGGGATGGCCTACGAGCAGTACTTC
CDR3 protein: CASSLGMAYEQYF
clone size: few
D gene: NA
J gene: TRBJ2-7
V gene: TRBV27

CDR3 DNA: TGTGCCAGCAGCCAAGATCTGGGCGGTCGCTACTACAATGAGCAGTTCTTC
CDR3 protein: CASSQDLGGRYYNEQFF
clone size: few
D gene: NA
J gene: TRBJ2-1
V gene: TRBV4-2

CDR3 DNA: TGCAGTGCTAGAGGTGGAGTAGCAGCATACAATGAGCAGTTCTTC
CDR3 protein: CSARGGVAAYNEQFF
clone size: few
D gene: NA
J gene: TRBJ2-1
V gene: TRBV20-1

CDR3 DNA: TGTGCCAGCAGCCAAGTAAAATATAGCACAGATACGCAGTATTTT
CDR3 protein: CASSQVKYSTDTQYF
clone size: few
D gene: NA
J gene: TRBJ2-3
V gene: TRBV4-2

CDR3 DNA: TGTGCCAGCAGGCGGACCGGGACAGGGTTGCGGAATGAGCAGTTCTTC
CDR3 protein: CASRRTGTGLRNEQFF
clone size: few
D gene: TRBD1
J gene: TRBJ2-1
V gene: TRBV6-2/TRBV6-3

CDR3 DNA: TGTGCCAGTACAGGGTCGTTAGCCAAAAACATTCAGTACTTC
CDR3 protein: CASTGSLAKNIQYF
clone size: NA
D gene: NA
J gene: TRBJ2-4
V gene: TRBV12-3/TRBV12-4

CDR3 DNA: TGCGCCAGCAGCCACGGGACCGGACGGCTTGAGCAGTACTTC
CDR3 protein: CASSHGTGRLEQYF
clone size: NA
D gene: NA
J gene: TRBJ2-7
V gene: TRBV5-1

CDR3 DNA: TGCAGTGCTAGAGATCAGACAGGGCTACTAGGTGGCTCCTACAATGAGCAGTTCTTC
CDR3 protein: CSARDQTGLLGGSYNEQFF
clone size: NA
D gene: TRBD1
J gene: TRBJ2-1
V gene: TRBV20-1

CDR3 DNA: TGCGCCAGCAGCTTGGCCAGTGGGCTTCAGGATACGCAGTATTTT
CDR3 protein: CASSLASGLQDTQYF
clone size: NA
D gene: NA
J gene: TRBJ2-3
V gene: TRBV5-1

CDR3 DNA: TGCAGTGTTCCGAGCACAGGATACATGAACACTGAAGCTTTCTTT
CDR3 protein: CSVPSTGYMNTEAFF
clone size: NA
D gene: NA
J gene: TRBJ1-1
V gene: TRBV20-1

CDR3 DNA: TGTGCCAGCAGCTTACCCCCTGGCTCCTACAATGAGCAGTTCTTC
CDR3 protein: CASSLPPGSYNEQFF
clone size: many
D gene: NA
J gene: TRBJ2-1
V gene: TRBV11-2

CDR3 DNA: TGCGCCAGCAGTGGGGGGGCTGGGGAAGCTTTCTTT
CDR3 protein: CASSGGAGEAFF
clone size: few
D gene: NA
J gene: TRBJ1-1
V gene: TRBV10-2

CDR3 DNA: TGTGCCATCAGTGAGTTGGGGGGCATGGGCGAGCAGTACTTC
CDR3 protein: CAISELGGMGEQYF
clone size: few
D gene: NA
J gene: TRBJ2-7
V gene: TRBV10-3

CDR3 DNA: TGTGCCAGCAGACCTAGCGGGGGATTGGGTGAGCAGTTCTTC
CDR3 protein: CASRPSGGLGEQFF
clone size: NA
D gene: TRBD2
J gene: TRBJ2-1
V gene: TRBV27

CDR3 DNA: TGTGCCACCCAAGATAGGCTGTCCTACGAGCAGTACTTC
CDR3 protein: CATQDRLSYEQYF
clone size: few
D gene: NA
J gene: TRBJ2-7
V gene: TRBV24-1

CDR3 DNA: TGCGGTGCGAGGGACGGTCTCTGGGAGTTCTTC
CDR3 protein: CGARDGLWEFF
clone size: NA
D gene: NA
J gene: TRBJ2-1
V gene: TRBV20-1

CDR3 DNA: TGCGCCAGCAGCCAGAGACACAGGGGCGACTACGAGCAGTACTTC
CDR3 protein: CASSQRHRGDYEQYF
clone size: few
D gene: TRBD1
J gene: TRBJ2-7
V gene: TRBV5-1

CDR3 DNA: TGTGCCAGCAGCCCACCGGGACTAGCGGGGGGTAACACCGGGGAGCTGTTTTTT
CDR3 protein: CASSPPGLAGGNTGELFF
clone size: NA
D gene: TRBD2
J gene: TRBJ2-2
V gene: TRBV11-1

CDR3 DNA: TGTGCCAGCAGTGACCCCCTGCGAGGGCTCGGGAACGAGCAGTACTTC
CDR3 protein: CASSDPLRGLGNEQYF
clone size: NA
D gene: NA
J gene: TRBJ2-7
V gene: TRBV6-1

CDR3 DNA: TGTGCCACCAGTGACCGCGACTTAGAGACCCAGTACTTC
CDR3 protein: CATSDRDLETQYF
clone size: few
D gene: NA
J gene: TRBJ2-5
V gene: TRBV24-1

CDR3 DNA: TGCGCCAGCAGTCTACGGGACCCTAGTGTAGATACGCAGTATTTT
CDR3 protein: CASSLRDPSVDTQYF
clone size: NA
D gene: NA
J gene: TRBJ2-3
V gene: TRBV5-1

CDR3 DNA: TGTGCCAGCAGTTCTACCCCCGGGGCAGGACCTAGGCCCCTCCACTTT
CDR3 protein: CASSSTPGAGPRPLHF
clone size: NA
D gene: NA
J gene: TRBJ1-6
V gene: TRBV28

CDR3 DNA: TGTGCCAGCAGTAAACAGGGGACCACTGAAGCTTTCTTT
CDR3 protein: CASSKQGTTEAFF
clone size: few
D gene: TRBD1
J gene: TRBJ1-1
V gene: TRBV12-3/TRBV12-4

CDR3 DNA: TGTGCCAGCAGTTACTCGGTGCAGGGGGCGATCACCGGGGAGCTGTTTTTT
CDR3 protein: CASSYSVQGAITGELFF
clone size: few
D gene: TRBD1
J gene: TRBJ2-2
V gene: TRBV6-5

CDR3 DNA: TGCAGTGCTAGGGTCAGCCGTATAGACTACGAGCAGTACTTC
CDR3 protein: CSARVSRIDYEQYF
clone size: once
D gene: NA
J gene: TRBJ2-7
V gene: TRBV20-1

CDR3 DNA: TGCAGCGTGCGACAGGGACGCGGCAATGAGCAGTTCTTC
CDR3 protein: CSVRQGRGNEQFF
clone size: many
D gene: TRBD1
J gene: TRBJ2-1
V gene: TRBV29-1

CDR3 DNA: TGCGCCAGCAGCCAAGCACCCCAAGGGCAGGGCACCAGAGAGACCCAGTACTTC
CDR3 protein: CASSQAPQGQGTRETQYF
clone size: NA
D gene: NA
J gene: TRBJ2-5
V gene: TRBV4-1

CDR3 DNA: TGTGCCAGCAGCAGGGGACAGGGGAGTGGGGCTGAAGCTTTCTTT
CDR3 protein: CASSRGQGSGAEAFF
clone size: NA
D gene: TRBD1
J gene: TRBJ1-1
V gene: TRBV7-2

CDR3 DNA: TGCAGTGCTAGAGAGGGGGCGTCGAGAGATACGCAGTATTTT
CDR3 protein: CSAREGASRDTQYF
clone size: few
D gene: NA
J gene: TRBJ2-3
V gene: TRBV20-1

CDR3 DNA: TGTGCCAGCAGCTTACCCCCAAGACTAGCGGGAGGGAAAAATGAGCAGTTCTTC
CDR3 protein: CASSLPPRLAGGKNEQFF
clone size: many
D gene: TRBD2
J gene: TRBJ2-1
V gene: TRBV11-1

CDR3 DNA: TGCGCCAGCAGCTTGGGTTCTCGAAATCAGCCCCAGCATTTT
CDR3 protein: CASSLGSRNQPQHF
clone size: NA
D gene: NA
J gene: TRBJ1-5
V gene: TRBV5-1

CDR3 DNA: TGCGCCAGCAGCTCGGGACTAGCGGGAGGGACCTCAGATACGCAGTATTTT
CDR3 protein: CASSSGLAGGTSDTQYF
clone size: few
D gene: TRBD2
J gene: TRBJ2-3
V gene: TRBV5-1

CDR3 DNA: TGTGCCATCGGCGCGGAACAGGGCCACGAGCAGTACTTC
CDR3 protein: CAIGAEQGHEQYF
clone size: NA
D gene: NA
J gene: TRBJ2-7
V gene: TRBV10-3

CDR3 DNA: TGTGCCACCAGCAGAGTGGGGGAGGCCCAGTACTTC
CDR3 protein: CATSRVGEAQYF
clone size: few
D gene: NA
J gene: TRBJ2-5
V gene: TRBV15

CDR3 DNA: TGTGCCAGCAGTTCACCTTGGACTAGCAGTTACGAGCAGTACTTC
CDR3 protein: CASSSPWTSSYEQYF
clone size: NA
D gene: TRBD2
J gene: TRBJ2-7
V gene: TRBV28

CDR3 DNA: TGTGCCAGCAGCTTAGGAGGTGTCAGGGGGCTTTCCTACGAGCAGTACTTC
CDR3 protein: CASSLGGVRGLSYEQYF
clone size: many
D gene: TRBD1
J gene: TRBJ2-7
V gene: TRBV7-9

CDR3 DNA: TGCAGCGCCGAACGGCGGTTGAACACTGAAGCTTTCTTT
CDR3 protein: CSAERRLNTEAFF
clone size: NA
D gene: NA
J gene: TRBJ1-1
V gene: TRBV29-1

CDR3 DNA: TGCGCCAGCAGCTTGTCTTCGGCAGGATCAACGACAGCTTTCTTT
CDR3 protein: CASSLSSAGSTTAFF
clone size: many
D gene: NA
J gene: TRBJ1-1
V gene: TRBV5-1

CDR3 DNA: TGCGCCAGCAGCGCTAGCGGGGGGGCGAGCACCGGGGAGCTGTTTTTT
CDR3 protein: CASSASGGASTGELFF
clone size: NA
D gene: TRBD2
J gene: TRBJ2-2
V gene: TRBV5-1

CDR3 DNA: TGTGCCAGCAGCTTAGGTGGGAATCCGAACACTGAAGCTTTCTTT
CDR3 protein: CASSLGGNPNTEAFF
clone size: few
D gene: NA
J gene: TRBJ1-1
V gene: TRBV7-9

CDR3 DNA: TGTGCCAGCAGTTACGTGGTTAGCACTGAAGCTTTCTTT
CDR3 protein: CASSYVVSTEAFF
clone size: NA
D gene: NA
J gene: TRBJ1-1
V gene: TRBV6-2/TRBV6-3

CDR3 DNA: TGCGCCAGCAGAGCGACAGGAGAACGTTCACCCCTCCACTTT
CDR3 protein: CASRATGERSPLHF
clone size: NA
D gene: NA
J gene: TRBJ1-6
V gene: TRBV5-1

CDR3 DNA: TGTGCCAGCAGACGCCTGGGACAGGGACCTGGGGCCAACGTCCTGACTTTC
CDR3 protein: CASRRLGQGPGANVLTF
clone size: NA
D gene: TRBD1
J gene: TRBJ2-6
V gene: TRBV12-3/TRBV12-4

CDR3 DNA: TGTGCCAGCAGTTCATACAGGGGTGGCCAATATACGCAGTATTTT
CDR3 protein: CASSSYRGGQYTQYF
clone size: few
D gene: TRBD1
J gene: TRBJ2-3
V gene: TRBV7-2

CDR3 DNA: TGTGCCAGCAGTTATACTAGGGCTGAAGCTTTCTTT
CDR3 protein: CASSYTRAEAFF
clone size: few
D gene: NA
J gene: TRBJ1-1
V gene: TRBV12-3/TRBV12-4

CDR3 DNA: TGTGCCAGCAGCTTCCGAAGACAGGGGGCCGGAGAAAAACTGTTTTTT
CDR3 protein: CASSFRRQGAGEKLFF
clone size: few
D gene: TRBD1
J gene: TRBJ1-4
V gene: TRBV7-2

CDR3 DNA: TGTGCCAGCAGCTCGGACAGGGTCGGCTACACCTTC
CDR3 protein: CASSSDRVGYTF
clone size: NA
D gene: TRBD1
J gene: TRBJ1-2
V gene: TRBV14

CDR3 DNA: TGCGCCAGCAGCTTGTATTTCCAAGAGACCCAGTACTTC
CDR3 protein: CASSLYFQETQYF
clone size: NA
D gene: NA
J gene: TRBJ2-5
V gene: TRBV5-1

CDR3 DNA: TGCAGTGCAGAAGCCGGGACACCTAATCAGCCCCAGCATTTT
CDR3 protein: CSAEAGTPNQPQHF
clone size: NA
D gene: NA
J gene: TRBJ1-5
V gene: TRBV20-1

CDR3 DNA: TGCAGTGCTAGAGAGCCCCATGGGGTCGCGACCCAGTACTTC
CDR3 protein: CSAREPHGVATQYF
clone size: NA
D gene: NA
J gene: TRBJ2-5
V gene: TRBV20-1

CDR3 DNA: TGCAGCGTTAGTCCCGGGACAGAACCCAACTATGGCTACACCTTC
CDR3 protein: CSVSPGTEPNYGYTF
clone size: NA
D gene: TRBD1
J gene: TRBJ1-2
V gene: TRBV29-1